A single sample gave rise to the 3 T cell receptor beta chains below, sequenced in a study of T-cell reconstitution after alpha-beta-depleted transplantation in children. The library targeted TCRbeta and was prepared with unique molecular identifiers. TCRdb reprocessed the PCR reads via MiXCR and lists one record per CDR3 protein. The top ten hold roughly two fifths of the sample, which has hundreds of thousands of distinct CDR3 sequences, under 20% seen once. Material: PBMCs, mostly from graft donor cells, obtained 360 days after TCRalphabeta/CD19-depleted stem cell transplant. Receptors originate from a male patient under 10 years old who had a stem cell transplant for acute lymphoblastic leukemia, so the T cells may come from the graft donor.

This clonotype was found a few times. The rearrangement links TRBV6-5 to TRBJ2-3; TRBD2 agrees at 10 bases. This CDR3 is 16 amino acids long. The trim removed 3 bases at V and 5 bases at J, leaving 8 bases unmatched. Germline lookup yields CDR1 MNHEY and CDR2 SVGAGI. CDR3 amino acids: CASSYGASGSGDTQYF. CDR3 bases: TGTGCCAGCAGTTATGGGGCTAGCGGGAGTGGAGATACGCAGTATTTT.

This clonotype turned up a few times. CDR3 sequence: CASSLGPEQETQYF. The CDR3 nucleotides read TGTGCCAGCAGTCTTGGACCGGAACAAGAGACCCAGTACTTC. The rearrangement joins TRBV7-2 to TRBJ2-5; no clear D. There are 14 residues in the CDR3. V lost 6 bases and J lost 2, with 13 bases in between. CDR1 SGHTA and CDR2 FQGNSA come from the germline V gene.

This clonotype has just a few counts. The genes are TRBV9 and TRBJ2-2; D not certain. Trimming cost V 4 bases and J 2 bases, with 18 bases left between them. CDR3 length: 17 residues. From germline, CDR1 is SGDLS and CDR2 YYNGEE. The CDR3 region is CASSPRRPAANTGELFF. In nucleotides, the CDR3 is TGTGCCAGCAGCCCGAGAAGACCGGCAGCAAACACCGGGGAGCTGTTTTTT.